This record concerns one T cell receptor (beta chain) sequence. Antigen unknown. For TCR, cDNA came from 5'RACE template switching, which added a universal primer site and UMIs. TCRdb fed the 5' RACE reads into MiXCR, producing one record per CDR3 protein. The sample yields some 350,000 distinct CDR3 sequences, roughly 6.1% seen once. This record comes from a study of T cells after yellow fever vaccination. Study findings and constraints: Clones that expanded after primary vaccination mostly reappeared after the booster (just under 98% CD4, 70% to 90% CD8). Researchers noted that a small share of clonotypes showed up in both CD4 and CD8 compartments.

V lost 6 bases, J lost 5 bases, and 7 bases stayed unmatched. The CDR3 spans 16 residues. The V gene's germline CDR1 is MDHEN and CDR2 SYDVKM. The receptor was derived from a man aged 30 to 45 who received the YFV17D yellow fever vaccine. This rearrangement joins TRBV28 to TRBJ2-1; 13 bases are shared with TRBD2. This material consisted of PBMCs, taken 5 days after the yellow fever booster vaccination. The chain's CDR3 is CASRPLLAGGNNEQFF. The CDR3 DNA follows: TGTGCCAGCAGACCTCTACTAGCGGGAGGGAACAATGAGCAGTTCTTC.